A single sample gave rise to the 22 T cell receptor beta chains below, sequenced in a study of T cell responses to AZD1222 COVID-19 vaccine. Using immunoSEQ multiplex PCR, the repertoire was profiled, and TCRdb retains in-frame clones only, with some absent. The data contain some 95,000 clones, 80% to 90% of them singletons. This sample comprised peripheral blood, obtained on day 0 of AZD1222 vaccination. These receptors all stem from an adult in good health.

CDR3 bases: TGTGCCAGCAGTTTGGGTCCGAACTATGGCTACACCTTC. Translation gives CASSLGPNYGYTF. V gene TRBV27 combines with J gene TRBJ1-2, with unresolved D. The germline V gene encodes CDR1 MNHEY and CDR2 SMNVEV (reference sequence). V lost 3 bases to trimming and J lost 2 bases, with 7 bases between them. This CDR3 spans 13 amino acids.

This chain connects TRBV7-9 to TRBJ2-2, with 9 bases that match TRBD2. Germline lookup yields CDR1 SEHNR and CDR2 FQNEAQ (reference sequence). The CDR3 consists of 13 residues. V shed 5 bases, J shed 7 bases, and the junction held 2 bases outside the gene matches. For the CDR3, the DNA is TGTGCCAGCAGCCGGACTAGCGTCGGGGAGCTGTTTTTT. This sequence encodes CASSRTSVGELFF.

The V and J genes are TRBV5-4 and TRBJ2-5; maybe TRBD1 (6 bases). With 1 base removed from V and 2 bases from J, the gap between germline ends came to 12 bases. The CDR3 sequence is 15 residues long. Per germline, CDR1 SGHNT and CDR2 YYREEE (reference sequence). The chain's CDR3 is CASSLSRGWQETQYF. The CDR3 DNA reads as TGTGCCAGCAGCTTGAGCAGGGGCTGGCAAGAGACCCAGTACTTC.

V gene TRBV10-3 combines with J gene TRBJ2-7, with TRBD2 matching over 11 bases. The V gene end was trimmed by 4 bases and the J gene end by 3 bases; junction bases not matched to a gene: 2. The CDR3 has 14 residues. In germline, CDR1 is ENHRY, CDR2 SYGVKD. For the CDR3, the DNA is TGTGCCATCAGTGGGCTAGCGGGGGGCTACGAGCAGTACTTC. As protein: CAISGLAGGYEQYF.

The V gene is TRBV27, the J gene TRBJ2-1, with 7 bases fitting TRBD2. The germline CDR1 and CDR2 sequences are MNHEY and SMNVEV (reference sequence). V shed 4 bases and J 3 bases; nucleotides not matched to a gene: 3. This CDR3 has 14 amino acids. CDR3 bases: TGTGCCAGCAGTTACGGGGGGAACTACAATGAGCAGTTCTTC. Amino acids: CASSYGGNYNEQFF.

V gene TRBV27 combines with J gene TRBJ2-1, with D perhaps assigned TRBD1 or TRBD2 (5 bases each). V lost 7 bases to trimming and J lost 1 base, with 17 bases between them. The CDR3 covers 16 residues. Germline-derived CDR1 and CDR2 are MNHEY and SMNVEV (reference sequence). The CDR3: CASTPPPGPSYNEQFF. As DNA, the CDR3 is TGTGCCAGCACCCCACCCCCGGGACCTTCCTACAATGAGCAGTTCTTC.

V gene TRBV7-9 combines with J gene TRBJ1-1; D is unclear. Per the germline V gene, CDR1 is SEHNR and CDR2 is FQNEAQ (reference sequence). V was trimmed by 1 base and J by 5 bases, leaving 5 bases between them. The CDR3 totals 12 residues. The CDR3 DNA sequence: TGTGCCAGCAGCTTAGGGGAGACTGAAGCTTTCTTT. This encodes CASSLGETEAFF.

This chain connects TRBV29-1 to TRBJ2-7; 10 nucleotides agree with TRBD2. Germline-derived CDR1 and CDR2 are SQVTM and ANQGSEA. V trimming: 1 base; J trimming: 1 base; junction bases outside the gene matches: 1. The CDR3 totals 14 residues. CDR3: CSVEGTSGSYEQYF. The DNA of the CDR3 is TGCAGCGTTGAAGGGACTAGCGGATCCTACGAGCAGTACTTC.

This sequence joins TRBV11-2 and TRBJ1-3, with D hard to call. The V and J ends lost 3 bases and 4 bases respectively, with 7 bases between them. Germline lookup yields CDR1 SGHAT and CDR2 FQNNGV. The CDR3 covers 13 residues. Here the CDR3 reads CASSFAEGNTIYF. The DNA for the CDR3 is TGTGCCAGCAGCTTTGCGGAAGGAAACACCATATATTTT.

The chain recombines TRBV19 with TRBJ2-7; D perhaps matches TRBD1 (7 bases). This CDR3 is 15 amino acids long. Germline V gene sequence: CDR1 LNHDA, CDR2 SQIVND (reference sequence). The V and J ends lost 5 bases and 4 bases respectively, with 18 bases between them. CDR3 sequence (DNA): TGTGCCAGTAGTTCTTACCGCGCAGGGGGGTACGAGCAGTACTTC. Encoded protein: CASSSYRAGGYEQYF.

V is TRBV7-2 and J is TRBJ1-4, with 9 nucleotides matching TRBD1. V trimming: 3 bases; J trimming: 0 bases; junction bases outside the gene matches: 5. This CDR3 comprises 17 residues. Per germline, CDR1 SGHTA and CDR2 FQGNSA. CDR3 coding DNA: TGTGCCAGCAGCTTTGGGACAGGGAAAGCAACTAATGAAAAACTGTTTTTT. Its translation: CASSFGTGKATNEKLFF. The entire variable domain, with the rest obtained from reference TRBV7-2 and TRBJ1-4, is as follows: GAGVSQSPSNKVTEKGKDVELRCDPISGHTALYWYRQSLGQGLEFLIYFQGNSAPDKSGLPSDRFSAERTGGSVSTLTIQRTQQEDSAVYLCASSFGTGKATNEKLFFGSGTQLSVL.

V gene TRBV5-5 combines with J gene TRBJ2-5; D assignment may be TRBD1 or TRBD2 (5 bases each). The CDR3 sequence is 15 residues long. The germline V and J ends were trimmed by 1 base and 5 bases, with 15 bases remaining between them. Looked up from germline, CDR1 is SGHKS and CDR2 is YYEKEE (reference sequence). Here the CDR3 DNA reads TGTGCCAGCAGCTTGATAGCCGTGGGGGTGGAGACCCAGTACTTC. Encoded protein: CASSLIAVGVETQYF.

The CDR3 nucleotides read TGTGCCTGGAGTACTGGACTTAACTATGGCTACACCTTC. It is translated as CAWSTGLNYGYTF. V and J are TRBV30 and TRBJ1-2; D ambiguous. Trimming shortened V by 2 bases and J by 1 base, and 8 bases separated the two germline ends. The CDR3 runs 13 residues. CDR1 and CDR2 from the germline V gene are GTSNPN and SVGIG (reference sequence).

The V call is TRBV27, the J call TRBJ2-5, with 8 nucleotides matching TRBD2. The CDR3 runs 13 residues. The germline CDR1 and CDR2 sequences are MNHEY and SMNVEV (reference sequence). The ends lost 2 bases at V and 5 bases at J; junction bases unmatched: 1. The CDR3 region is CASSLASGETQYF. CDR3 bases: TGTGCCAGCAGTTTAGCTAGCGGGGAGACCCAGTACTTC.

The chain joins TRBV7-9 to TRBJ2-3; unclear D gene. The CDR3 has 14 amino acids. V lost 1 base and J 7 bases, leaving 12 bases between the germline ends. The germline gives CDR1 SEHNR, CDR2 FQNEAQ (reference sequence). CDR3 amino acids: CASSLDDISNTQYF. CDR3 nucleotides: TGTGCCAGCAGCTTAGATGACATTTCGAATACGCAGTATTTT.

The gene calls are TRBV13 and TRBJ2-7; D gene unclear. Between the trimmed V and J ends, which lost 2 bases and 3 bases, there was a span of 14 bases. CDR3 length equals 15 residues. CDR1 is PRHDT and CDR2 is FYEKMQ in the germline V gene (reference sequence). CDR3: CASSLRPTSIYEQYF. The CDR3, as DNA: TGTGCCAGCAGCTTAAGACCGACCTCTATCTACGAGCAGTACTTC.

Turning to this clone: Additional DNA sequences in this sample encode the identical CDR3. The chain combines TRBV6-2 or TRBV6-3 with TRBJ1-1; D gene ambiguous. The V and J ends lost 2 bases and 1 base respectively, with 5 bases between them. The CDR3 has 13 residues. Germline V gene data show CDR1 as MNHEY and CDR2 as SVGEGT. The CDR3 sequence is CASSYAENTEAFF. The CDR3 DNA reads TGTGCCAGCAGTTACGCGGAGAACACTGAAGCTTTCTTT.

The rearrangement uses TRBV7-2 and TRBJ2-5; 8 nucleotides align to TRBD2. V trimming: 4 bases; J trimming: 5 bases; junction bases outside the gene matches: 6. The CDR3 extends over 14 amino acids. CDR1 and CDR2 (germline): SGHTA, FQGNSA. The CDR3 nucleotides are TGTGCCAGCAGCTACAACCCGGGGGGGGAGACCCAGTACTTC. Translation: CASSYNPGGETQYF.

The genes are TRBV7-9 and TRBJ1-2; D is unresolved. V was shortened by 1 base and J by 2 bases, with 8 bases between the two germline ends. The CDR3 consists of 14 residues. Germline V CDR1 and CDR2: SEHNR, FQNEAQ (reference sequence). CDR3 sequence reads: CASSLEAPNYGYTF. In DNA, the CDR3 is TGTGCCAGCAGCTTAGAGGCCCCCAACTATGGCTACACCTTC.

This clone was seen once. This chain uses TRBV4-2 with TRBJ1-3; no clear D. Trimming removed 5 bases from V and 0 bases from J, with 14 bases in between. The germline V gene has CDR1 LGHNA and CDR2 YNFKEQ. CDR3 size: 16 residues. The CDR3: CASSYSLGGSGNTIYF. CDR3 sequence (DNA): TGTGCCAGCAGCTACTCCTTAGGTGGCTCTGGAAACACCATATATTTT.

This clone was seen a few times. This rearrangement joins TRBV2 to TRBJ2-7; TRBD1 might be the D (5 bases). The CDR3 runs 12 residues. Trimming left V 4 bases short and J 5 bases short, with 9 bases between. From germline, CDR1 is SNHLY and CDR2 FYNNEI. The CDR3: CASSGLGDEQYF. CDR3 nucleotide sequence: TGTGCCAGCAGTGGGCTAGGGGACGAGCAGTACTTC.

With respect to this clone: One end of the junction does not line up with germline, which may come from a read error. V usage is TRBV4-2 and J usage is TRBJ1-2, with unresolved D. CDR1 is LGHNA and CDR2 is YNFKEQ in the germline V gene. This CDR3 spans 13 amino acids. CDR3 in amino acids: CASSQEGQVTAVF. In DNA, the CDR3 is TGTGCCAGCAGCCAAGAAGGGCAGGTGACTGCTGTGTTT.